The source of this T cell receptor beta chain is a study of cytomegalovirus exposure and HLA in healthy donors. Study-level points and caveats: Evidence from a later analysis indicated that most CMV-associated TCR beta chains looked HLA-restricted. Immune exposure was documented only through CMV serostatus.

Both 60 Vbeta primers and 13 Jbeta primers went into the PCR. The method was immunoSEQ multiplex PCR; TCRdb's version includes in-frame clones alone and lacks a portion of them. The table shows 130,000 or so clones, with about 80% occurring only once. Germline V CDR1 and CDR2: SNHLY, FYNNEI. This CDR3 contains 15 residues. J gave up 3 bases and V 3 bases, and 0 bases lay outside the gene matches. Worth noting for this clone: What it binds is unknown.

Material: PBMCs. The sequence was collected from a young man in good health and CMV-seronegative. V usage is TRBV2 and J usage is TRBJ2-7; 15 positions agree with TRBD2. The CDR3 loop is CASSEGLAGGYEQYF. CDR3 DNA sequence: TGTGCCAGCAGTGAGGGACTAGCGGGAGGCTACGAGCAGTACTTC.